This T cell receptor beta chain appears in the sequencing data of a study of regulatory T cells in long-lasting Graves disease. To make TCR beta libraries, researchers used iRepertoire HTBI primers and Arm-PCR of CDR3 regions. TCRdb recomputed calls from the multiplex PCR reads with MiXCR, one row per CDR3 protein. The sample shows around 250,000 distinct CDR3 sequences, 15% to 20% of them seen only once. This sample's time point: newly diagnosed GD, antithyroid drugs for less than 3 months. PBMC-extracted RNA yielded the TCR library. In its sample, this clonotype was seen many times. The germline V and J ends were trimmed by 0 bases and 9 bases, with 4 bases remaining between them. CDR1 and CDR2 from the germline V gene are SGDLS and YYNGEE. The CDR3 contains 12 residues. The sample also formed part of further work on T cells in Graves' hyperthyroidism and ophthalmopathy. This second report adds: Each patient was aged 18 to 65 and had newly diagnosed hyperthyroidism of under 2 months' duration.

The J gene is TRBJ1-6, the V gene TRBV9; D unclear. This specimen consisted of peripheral blood mononuclear cells (PBMCs), obtained at new diagnosis, from a patient treated with antithyroid drugs. This sequence was found in a woman in her 30s with Graves disease. The CDR3 DNA reads as TGTGCCAGCAGCGTAGTCCTTTCACCCCTCCACTTT. It translates to CASSVVLSPLHF.